Given below is one T cell receptor beta chain in context. The CDR3 loop spans 14 amino acids. Trimming removed 3 bases at V and 2 bases at J, with 9 bases between. CDR1 is MNHEY and CDR2 is SMNVEV in the germline V gene (reference sequence). The method was immunoSEQ multiplex PCR; TCRdb's version includes in-frame clones alone and lacks a portion of them. The profile covers approximately 330,000 clones, with around four fifths appearing a single time and 6.7% taken by the ten largest. These data come from a study of cytotoxic CD8 clonotypes in ibrutinib-treated CLL. The chain couples TRBV27 to TRBJ2-3; either TRBD1 or TRBD2 may fit D (5 bases each). The clonotype comes from a human donor with chronic lymphocytic leukemia. The source was PBMCs, collected before ibrutinib treatment. CDR3 DNA: TGTGCCAGCAGTTTTAGAGGGGTCACAGATACGCAGTATTTT. Its translation: CASSFRGVTDTQYF.